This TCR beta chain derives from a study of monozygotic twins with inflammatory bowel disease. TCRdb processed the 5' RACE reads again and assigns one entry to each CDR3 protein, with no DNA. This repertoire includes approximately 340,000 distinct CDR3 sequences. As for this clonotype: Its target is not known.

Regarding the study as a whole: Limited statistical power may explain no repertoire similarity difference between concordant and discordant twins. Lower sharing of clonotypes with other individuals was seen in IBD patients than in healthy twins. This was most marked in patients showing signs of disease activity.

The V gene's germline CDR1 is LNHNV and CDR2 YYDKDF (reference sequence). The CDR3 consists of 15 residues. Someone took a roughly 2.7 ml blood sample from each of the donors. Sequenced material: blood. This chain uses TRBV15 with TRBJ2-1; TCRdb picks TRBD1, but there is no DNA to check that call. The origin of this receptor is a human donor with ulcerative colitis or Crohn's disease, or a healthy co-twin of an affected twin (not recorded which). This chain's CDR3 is CATQGGGGSYNEQFF.